This section outlines one T cell receptor beta chain sequence together with its context. In the authors' methods: Quantification of nucleated cells was approximated via reference gene primer amplification. TCRdb's copy holds only in-frame clones and misses some; the assay was immunoSEQ multiplex PCR. The V and J calls and clone size come from that table; D and trimming were worked out from the DNA. Among 200,000 or so clones listed, 86% were seen once. V lost 6 bases and J lost 6, with 10 bases in between. The CDR3 consists of 12 residues. The germline V gene has CDR1 MNHEY and CDR2 SVGAGI. These data come from a study of blood T cell repertoires in COVID-19. Whole-study context: Italy, Spain and the United States were the sources of the convalescent and acute COVID-19 samples. T cells, B-cell-depleted T cells, or PBMCs supplied cDNA or gDNA.

J is TRBJ2-3 and V is TRBV6-5; unclear D gene. Sequenced material: peripheral blood. The origin of this receptor is a woman in her 70s with acute or convalescent COVID-19. As DNA, the CDR3 is TGTGCCAGCAGCGCGACCGGGGATACGCAGTATTTT. It yields the protein CASSATGDTQYF.